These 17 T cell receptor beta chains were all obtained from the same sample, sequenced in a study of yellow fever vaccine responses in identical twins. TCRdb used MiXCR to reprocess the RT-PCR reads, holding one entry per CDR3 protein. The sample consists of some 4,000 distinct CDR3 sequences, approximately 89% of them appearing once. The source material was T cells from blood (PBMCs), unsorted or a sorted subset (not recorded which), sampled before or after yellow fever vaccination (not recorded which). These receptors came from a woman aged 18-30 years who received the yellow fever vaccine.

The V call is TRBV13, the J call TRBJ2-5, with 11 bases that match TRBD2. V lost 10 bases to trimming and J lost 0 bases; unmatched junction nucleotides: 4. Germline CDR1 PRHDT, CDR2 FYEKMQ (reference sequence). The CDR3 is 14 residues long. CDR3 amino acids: CATPTSGDQETQYF. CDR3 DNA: TGTGCCACCCCGACTAGCGGGGACCAAGAGACCCAGTACTTC.

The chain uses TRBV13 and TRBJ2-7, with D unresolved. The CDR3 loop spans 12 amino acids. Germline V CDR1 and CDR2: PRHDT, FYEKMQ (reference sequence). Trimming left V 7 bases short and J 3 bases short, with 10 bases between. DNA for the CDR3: TGTGCCAGCAAGAGTGAAATCTACGAGCAGTACTTC. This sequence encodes CASKSEIYEQYF.

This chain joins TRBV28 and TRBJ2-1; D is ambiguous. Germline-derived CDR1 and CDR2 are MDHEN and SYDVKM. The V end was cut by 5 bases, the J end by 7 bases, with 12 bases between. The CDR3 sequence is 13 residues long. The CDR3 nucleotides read TGTGCCAGCAGTAACCCCCCGAGGAATGAGCAGTTCTTC. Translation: CASSNPPRNEQFF.

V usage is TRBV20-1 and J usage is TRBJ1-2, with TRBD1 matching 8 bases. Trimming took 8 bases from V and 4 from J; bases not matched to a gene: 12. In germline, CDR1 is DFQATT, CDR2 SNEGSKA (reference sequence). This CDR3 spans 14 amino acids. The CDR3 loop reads CSCYTGQVFYGYTF. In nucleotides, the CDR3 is TGCAGTTGCTATACGGGACAGGTGTTCTATGGCTACACCTTC.

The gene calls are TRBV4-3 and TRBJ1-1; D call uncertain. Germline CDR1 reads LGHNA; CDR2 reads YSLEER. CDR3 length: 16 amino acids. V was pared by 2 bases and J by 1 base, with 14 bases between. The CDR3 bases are TGCGCCAGCAGCCAATTAGACTTTCGGGCGAACACTGAAGCTTTCTTT. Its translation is CASSQLDFRANTEAFF.

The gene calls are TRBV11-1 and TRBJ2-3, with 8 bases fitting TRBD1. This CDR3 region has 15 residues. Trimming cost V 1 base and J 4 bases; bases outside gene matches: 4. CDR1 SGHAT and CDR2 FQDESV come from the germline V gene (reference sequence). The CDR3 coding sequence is TGTGCCAGCAGCTTAGTTGCAGGGGGCGCAGATACGCAGTATTTT. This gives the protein CASSLVAGGADTQYF.

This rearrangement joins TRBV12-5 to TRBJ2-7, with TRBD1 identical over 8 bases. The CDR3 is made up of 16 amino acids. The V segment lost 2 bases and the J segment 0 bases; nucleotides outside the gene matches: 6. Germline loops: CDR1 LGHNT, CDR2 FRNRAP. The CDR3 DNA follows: TGTGCTAGTGGTTTGCCTCGACAGGGGCCCTCCTACGAGCAGTACTTC. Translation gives CASGLPRQGPSYEQYF.

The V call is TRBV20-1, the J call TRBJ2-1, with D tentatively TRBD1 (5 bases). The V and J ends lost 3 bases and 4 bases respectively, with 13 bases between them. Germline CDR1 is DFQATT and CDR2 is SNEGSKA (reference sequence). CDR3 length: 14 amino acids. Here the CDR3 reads CSARLGPVYNEQFF. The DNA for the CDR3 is TGCAGTGCTAGGCTGGGGCCGGTGTACAATGAGCAGTTCTTC.

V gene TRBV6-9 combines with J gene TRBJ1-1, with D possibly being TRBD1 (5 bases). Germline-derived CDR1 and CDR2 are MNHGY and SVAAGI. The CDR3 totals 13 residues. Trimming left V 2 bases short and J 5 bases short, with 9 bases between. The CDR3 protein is CASSYRGGTEAFF. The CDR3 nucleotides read TGTGCCAGCAGTTATAGGGGAGGGACTGAAGCTTTCTTT.

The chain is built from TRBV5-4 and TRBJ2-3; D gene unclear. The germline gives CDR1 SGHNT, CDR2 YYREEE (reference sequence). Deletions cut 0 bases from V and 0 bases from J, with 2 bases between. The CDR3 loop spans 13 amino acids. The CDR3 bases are TGTGCCAGCAGCTTGGCCAGCACAGATACGCAGTATTTT. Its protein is CASSLASTDTQYF.

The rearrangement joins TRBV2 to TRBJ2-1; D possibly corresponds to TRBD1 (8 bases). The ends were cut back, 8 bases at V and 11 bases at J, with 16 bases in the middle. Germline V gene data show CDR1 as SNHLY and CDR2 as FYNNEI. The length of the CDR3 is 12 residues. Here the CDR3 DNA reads TGTGCCAGCGAAATACAGGGGGGGAAGCAGTTCTTC. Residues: CASEIQGGKQFF. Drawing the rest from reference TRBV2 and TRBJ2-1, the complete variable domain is EPEVTQTPSHQVTQMGQEVILRCVPISNHLYFYWYRQILGQKVEFLVSFYNNEISEKSEIFDDQFSVERPDGSNFTLKIRSTKLEDSAMYFCASEIQGGKQFFGPGTRLTVL.

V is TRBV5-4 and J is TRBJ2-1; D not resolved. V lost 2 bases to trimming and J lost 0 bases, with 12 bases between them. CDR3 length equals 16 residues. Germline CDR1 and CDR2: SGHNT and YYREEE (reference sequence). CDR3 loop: CASSLGSRSSYNEQFF. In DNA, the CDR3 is TGTGCCAGCAGCTTAGGTTCACGGAGCTCCTACAATGAGCAGTTCTTC.

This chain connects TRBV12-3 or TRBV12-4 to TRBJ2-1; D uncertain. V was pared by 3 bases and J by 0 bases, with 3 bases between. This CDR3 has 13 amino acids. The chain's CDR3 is CASSFSSYNEQFF. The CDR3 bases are TGTGCCAGCAGTTTTAGCTCCTACAATGAGCAGTTCTTC.

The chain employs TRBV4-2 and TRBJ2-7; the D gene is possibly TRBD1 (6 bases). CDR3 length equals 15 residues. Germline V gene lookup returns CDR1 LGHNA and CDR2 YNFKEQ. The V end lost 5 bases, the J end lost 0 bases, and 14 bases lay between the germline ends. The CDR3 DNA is TGTGCCAGCAGCACCATGACAGGTGACTCCTACGAGCAGTACTTC. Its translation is CASSTMTGDSYEQYF.

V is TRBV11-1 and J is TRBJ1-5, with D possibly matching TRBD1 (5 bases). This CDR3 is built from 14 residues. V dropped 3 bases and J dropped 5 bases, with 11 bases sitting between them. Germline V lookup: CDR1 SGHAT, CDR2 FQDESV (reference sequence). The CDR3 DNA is TGTGCCAGCAGCTTTCAGGGTAGGGATCAGCCCCAGCATTTT. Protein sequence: CASSFQGRDQPQHF.

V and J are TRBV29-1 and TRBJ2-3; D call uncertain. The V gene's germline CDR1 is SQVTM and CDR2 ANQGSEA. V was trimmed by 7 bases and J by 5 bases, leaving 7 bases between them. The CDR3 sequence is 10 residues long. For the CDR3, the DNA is TGCAGCGGAATTAAAGATACGCAGTATTTT. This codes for CSGIKDTQYF.

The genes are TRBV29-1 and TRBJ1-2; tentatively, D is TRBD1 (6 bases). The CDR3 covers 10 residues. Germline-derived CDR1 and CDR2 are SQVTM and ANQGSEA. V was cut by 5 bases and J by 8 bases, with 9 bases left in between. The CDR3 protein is CSVRGSGYTF. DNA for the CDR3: TGCAGCGTTAGGGGGTCCGGCTACACCTTC. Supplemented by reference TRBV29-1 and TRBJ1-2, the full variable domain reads SAVISQKPSRDICQRGTSLTIQCQVDSQVTMMFWYRQQPGQSLTLIATANQGSEATYESGFVIDKFPISRPNLTFSTLTVSNMSPEDSSIYLCSVRGSGYTFGSGTRLTVV.